This T cell receptor beta chain was captured in a study of blood T cell repertoires in COVID-19. The overall study: COVID-19 samples collected from the United States, Italy and Spain covered acute and convalescent phases. The cDNA or gDNA used as material had been derived from T cells, B-cell-depleted T cells, or PBMCs.

In the authors' methods: Scientists estimated how many nucleated cells there were by amplifying reference gene primers. The table came from immunoSEQ multiplex PCR; TCRdb's copy has only in-frame clones and leaves some out. V and J calls plus clone size are reproduced from that table; the DNA served to infer D and trimming. Of 200,000 or so clones listed, roughly 87% are singletons. Germline CDR1 reads GTSNPN; CDR2 reads SVGIG (reference sequence). The CDR3 sequence is 13 residues long. V lost 5 bases to trimming and J lost 5 bases, with 13 bases between them. The V gene is TRBV30, the J gene TRBJ1-5; D possibly corresponds to TRBD1 (6 bases). This clonotype was sampled from a middle-aged woman with acute or convalescent COVID-19. The specimen was peripheral blood. This CDR3 is CAWGGGRDQPQHF. CDR3 nucleotide sequence: TGTGCCTGGGGCGGGGGGCGAGATCAGCCCCAGCATTTT.